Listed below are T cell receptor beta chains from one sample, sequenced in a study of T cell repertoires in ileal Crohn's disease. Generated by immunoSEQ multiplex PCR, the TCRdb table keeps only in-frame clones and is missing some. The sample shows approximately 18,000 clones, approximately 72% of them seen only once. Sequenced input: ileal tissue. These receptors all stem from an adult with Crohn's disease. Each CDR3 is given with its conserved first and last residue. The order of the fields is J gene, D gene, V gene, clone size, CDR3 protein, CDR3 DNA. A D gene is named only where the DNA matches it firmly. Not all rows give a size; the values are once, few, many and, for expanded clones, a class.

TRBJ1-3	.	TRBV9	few	CASSAPGGWGNTIYF	TGTGCCAGCAGCGCCCCCGGCGGATGGGGAAACACCATATATTTT
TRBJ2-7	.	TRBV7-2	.	CASSWSEAGHYEQYF	TGTGCCAGCAGTTGGTCGGAGGCGGGGCACTACGAGCAGTACTTC
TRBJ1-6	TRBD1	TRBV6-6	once	CASSGQGSGSPLHF	TGTGCCAGCAGTGGACAGGGGTCGGGATCACCCCTCCACTTT
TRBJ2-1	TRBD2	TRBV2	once	CASKHAGAGHEQFF	TGTGCCAGCAAACACGCGGGAGCGGGCCATGAGCAGTTCTTC
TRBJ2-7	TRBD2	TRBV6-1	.	CASSEGSGRLQGEQYF	TGTGCCAGCAGTGAAGGGAGCGGGAGGCTTCAGGGCGAGCAGTACTTC
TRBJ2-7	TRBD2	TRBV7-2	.	CASSFSSGGAMSYEQYF	TGTGCCAGCAGCTTTTCCAGCGGGGGGGCTATGAGCTACGAGCAGTACTTC
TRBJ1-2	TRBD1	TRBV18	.	CASSPLDRVRGYTF	TGTGCCAGCTCACCGCTAGACAGGGTCCGCGGCTACACCTTC
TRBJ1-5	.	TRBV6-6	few	CASSYSSGSNQPQHF	TGTGCCAGCAGTTACTCGAGCGGTAGCAATCAGCCCCAGCATTTT
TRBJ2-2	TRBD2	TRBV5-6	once	CASSPVQTSGAFGELFF	TGTGCCAGCAGCCCGGTCCAGACTAGCGGGGCTTTCGGGGAGCTGTTTTTT
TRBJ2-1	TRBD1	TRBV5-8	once	CASRMTGELNEQFF	TGTGCCAGCAGGATGACAGGGGAGCTCAATGAGCAGTTCTTC
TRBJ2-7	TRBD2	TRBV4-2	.	CASSQITSGRIGHEQYF	TGTGCCAGCAGCCAAATTACTAGCGGGAGGATCGGACACGAGCAGTACTTC
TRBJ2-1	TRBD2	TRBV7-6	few	CASSLGGLAGGPPYNEQFF	TGTGCCAGCAGCTTGGGGGGACTAGCGGGAGGGCCGCCCTACAATGAGCAGTTCTTC
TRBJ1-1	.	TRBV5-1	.	CASSLAPGRNTEAFF	TGCGCCAGCAGCTTGGCTCCGGGAAGGAACACTGAAGCTTTCTTT
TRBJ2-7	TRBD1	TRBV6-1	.	CASSEFGTGIYEQYF	TGTGCCAGCAGTGAATTTGGGACAGGCATTTACGAGCAGTACTTC
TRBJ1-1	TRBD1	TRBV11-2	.	CASSRRQGAGSASEAFF	TGTGCCAGCAGCCGGAGACAGGGGGCGGGTTCGGCGTCTGAAGCTTTCTTT
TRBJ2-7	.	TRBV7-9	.	CASSFGQELYEQYF	TGTGCCAGCAGCTTCGGTCAGGAACTCTACGAGCAGTACTTC
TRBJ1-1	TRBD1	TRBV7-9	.	CASSPGQAIEAFF	TGTGCCAGCAGCCCGGGACAGGCGATTGAAGCTTTCTTT
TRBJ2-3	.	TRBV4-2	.	CASSQGVGVTTDTQYF	TGTGCCAGCAGCCAAGGTGTAGGGGTGACCACAGATACGCAGTATTTT
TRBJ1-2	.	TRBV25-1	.	CASSDQRRGVSSYGYTF	TGTGCCAGCAGTGATCAGAGGAGGGGCGTTTCATCCTATGGCTACACCTTC
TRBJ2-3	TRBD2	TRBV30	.	CAWTQGLAGGSDTQYF	TGTGCCTGGACCCAAGGGCTAGCGGGGGGCTCAGATACGCAGTATTTT
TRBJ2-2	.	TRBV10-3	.	CAISAQGLDTGELFF	TGTGCCATCAGTGCTCAGGGGCTTGACACCGGGGAGCTGTTTTTT
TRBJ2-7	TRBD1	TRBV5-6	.	CASSLGQGRRGEQYF	TGTGCCAGCAGCTTGGGACAGGGGAGAAGAGGCGAGCAGTACTTC
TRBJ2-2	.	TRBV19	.	CASSILGAGELFF	TGTGCCAGTAGTATTTTGGGCGCCGGGGAGCTGTTTTTT
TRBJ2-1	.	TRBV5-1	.	CASSSLSYNEQFF	TGCGCCAGCAGCTCCCTATCCTACAATGAGCAGTTCTTC
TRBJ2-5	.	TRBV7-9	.	CASSPNRVIQYF	TGTGCCAGCAGCCCCAACAGGGTTATCCAGTACTTC